The 23 T cell receptor beta chains presented below share a single source sample, sequenced in a study of CD8+ T cells in alopecia areata. Extraction of RNA preceded its reverse transcription into cDNA, which served as the sequencing template. Sequencing used immunoSEQ multiplex PCR; TCRdb keeps in-frame clones, though not all of them. The table shows 100,000 to 150,000 clones, with about 61% occurring only once. Described treatment: oral pan-JAK inhibitor, 5-10 mg twice daily. The sample here was CD8+ T cells sorted from blood, taken at week 4, from a patient treated with tofacitinib. These receptors all stem from a human donor with alopecia areata.

The chain carries TRBV6-6 and TRBJ2-1, with TRBD1 as a possible D gene (6 bases). Germline V CDR1 and CDR2: MNHNY, SVGAGI (reference sequence). V lost 7 bases and J lost 4, with 20 bases in between. There are 16 residues in the CDR3. The CDR3 spells CASTPPNRERYNEQFF. The CDR3 nucleotides are TGTGCCAGCACCCCACCCAACAGGGAGAGGTACAATGAGCAGTTCTTC.

In the case of this clone: Other DNA sequences in the sample encode the same CDR3. CDR3 bases: TGCAGCGTTGAAGGGGACAGCACTGAAGCTTTCTTT. Its translation is CSVEGDSTEAFF. The genes are TRBV29-1 and TRBJ1-1; the match to TRBD1 covers 7 bases. This CDR3 spans 12 amino acids. The ends lost 1 base at V and 4 bases at J; junction bases unmatched: 0. CDR1 is SQVTM, CDR2 ANQGSEA, per germline.

The V call is TRBV30, the J call TRBJ2-7, with 9 bases that match TRBD1. Germline CDR1 is GTSNPN and CDR2 is SVGIG (reference sequence). The V segment lost 1 base and the J segment 5 bases; nucleotides outside the gene matches: 6. The CDR3 contains 14 residues. The CDR3 is CAWSAGTGSDEQYF. The CDR3 region has the DNA TGTGCCTGGAGTGCCGGGACAGGGTCCGACGAGCAGTACTTC.

The chain combines TRBV18 with TRBJ2-1, with 11 bases lining up with TRBD2. The CDR3 contains 16 residues. Germline trimming cut 3 bases from V and 7 bases from J; bases unmatched to any gene: 8. Germline V CDR1 and CDR2: KGHSH, LQKENI. Here the CDR3 DNA reads TGTGCCAGCTCACCCCATTTAGCGGGGGGGCATAATGAGCAGTTCTTC. This encodes CASSPHLAGGHNEQFF.

J is TRBJ1-2 and V is TRBV10-3; 9 bases line up with TRBD1. Germline V gives CDR1 ENHRY, CDR2 SYGVKD. With V trimmed by 5 bases and J by 2 bases, 6 bases remained unmatched. CDR3 length equals 15 residues. The CDR3 sequence: CAISPPGTGNYGYTF. The DNA for the CDR3 is TGTGCCATCAGTCCCCCCGGGACAGGGAACTATGGCTACACCTTC.

The CDR3 nucleotides read TGTGCCAGCAGCTTAGTTCCCGCAGAGACCCAGTACTTC. Its protein is CASSLVPAETQYF. The genes are TRBV7-2 and TRBJ2-5, with unresolved D. The V gene lost 1 base and the J gene lost 4 bases, with 7 bases spanning the gap. CDR1 is SGHTA and CDR2 is FQGNSA in the germline V gene. The CDR3 is made up of 13 amino acids.

The CDR3 nucleotides are TGTGCCAGCAGCTTCATAGCAGTGGGAACAGGGGAGCAGTACTTC. Translating gives CASSFIAVGTGEQYF. This chain connects TRBV7-9 to TRBJ2-7, with D possibly TRBD1 on 6 matching bases. The CDR3 has 15 amino acids. Per the germline V gene, CDR1 is SEHNR and CDR2 is FQNEAQ (reference sequence). V lost 3 bases and J 7 bases, leaving 19 bases between the germline ends.

This clone was observed a handful of times. CDR3 sequence reads: CSAEETQYF. The CDR3 DNA sequence: TGCAGCGCCGAGGAGACCCAGTACTTC. The rearrangement joins TRBV29-1 to TRBJ2-5, with D uncertain. Germline lookup yields CDR1 SQVTM and CDR2 ANQGSEA. The V end lost 7 bases, the J end lost 5 bases, and 5 bases lay between the germline ends. The CDR3 has 9 amino acids.

The chain is built from TRBV30 and TRBJ1-3, with D uncertain. Germline CDR1 reads GTSNPN; CDR2 reads SVGIG (reference sequence). The CDR3 loop spans 11 amino acids. V lost 0 bases and J lost 7, with 4 bases in between. As DNA, the CDR3 is TGTGCCTGGAGTGTTGGCAACACCATATATTTT. Protein sequence: CAWSVGNTIYF. The full variable domain, with the rest looked up from reference TRBV30 and TRBJ1-3, is SQTIHQWPATLVQPVGSPLSLECTVEGTSNPNLYWYRQAAGRGLQLLFYSVGIGQISSEVPQNLSASRPQDRQFILSSKKLLLSDSGFYLCAWSVGNTIYFGEGSWLTVV.

The chain employs TRBV30 and TRBJ1-6; tentatively, D is TRBD1 (5 bases). V was cut by 0 bases and J by 8 bases, with 14 bases left in between. This CDR3 has 15 residues. CDR1 is GTSNPN, CDR2 SVGIG, per germline (reference sequence). CDR3 nucleotides: TGTGCCTGGAGTGTGGCAATGGGGCTGGATTCACCCCTCCACTTT. It codes for CAWSVAMGLDSPLHF. The full variable domain, with the rest looked up from reference TRBV30 and TRBJ1-6, is SQTIHQWPATLVQPVGSPLSLECTVEGTSNPNLYWYRQAAGRGLQLLFYSVGIGQISSEVPQNLSASRPQDRQFILSSKKLLLSDSGFYLCAWSVAMGLDSPLHFGNGTRLTVT.

The chain links TRBV30 to TRBJ2-1, with D perhaps TRBD1 (5 bases). V lost 1 base and J 4 bases, leaving 17 bases between the germline ends. CDR1 is GTSNPN, CDR2 SVGIG, per germline (reference sequence). This CDR3 has 16 amino acids. The CDR3 is CAWSATSRQLYNEQFF. DNA for the CDR3: TGTGCCTGGAGTGCTACCTCTCGACAGCTGTACAATGAGCAGTTCTTC.

V is TRBV7-9 and J is TRBJ1-5; tentative D call: TRBD1 (5 bases). The V end was cut by 5 bases, the J end by 4 bases, with 12 bases between. The CDR3 extends over 14 amino acids. From germline, CDR1 is SEHNR and CDR2 FQNEAQ (reference sequence). The CDR3 is CASSLGEGNQPQHF. DNA for the CDR3: TGTGCCAGCAGCCTAGGGGAGGGAAATCAGCCCCAGCATTTT. Variable domain in full (rest from reference TRBV7-9 and TRBJ1-5): DTGVSQNPRHKITKRGQNVTFRCDPISEHNRLYWYRQTLGQGPEFLTYFQNEAQLEKSRLLSDRFSAERPKGSFSTLEIQRTEQGDSAMYLCASSLGEGNQPQHFGDGTRLSIL.

The CDR3 DNA reads TGTGCCAGCTCACCGCCTCCAGGCGCGGGGGGCTCCTACGAGCAGTACTTC. Translation: CASSPPPGAGGSYEQYF. V and J are TRBV18 and TRBJ2-7, with 8 bases that match TRBD2. The junction had 10 bases not matched to a gene; V was cut back by 3 bases and J by 0 bases. The germline V gene encodes CDR1 KGHSH and CDR2 LQKENI. The CDR3 runs to 17 residues.

This chain links TRBV2 with TRBJ2-5; 8 bases are a match to TRBD1. The germline V gene encodes CDR1 SNHLY and CDR2 FYNNEI. The CDR3 is 14 residues long. Germline trimming cut 6 bases from V and 3 bases from J; bases unmatched to any gene: 6. Here the CDR3 DNA reads TGTGCCAGCAGCTTCGGACAGGGTGAAGAGACCCAGTACTTC. This translates into CASSFGQGEETQYF.

The rearrangement links TRBV7-6 to TRBJ2-1, with D possibly being TRBD2 (5 bases). The CDR3 loop spans 11 amino acids. Trimming pared 4 bases from V and 9 bases from J, leaving 7 bases between. Germline assignment: CDR1 SGHVS and CDR2 FNYEAQ. CDR3 sequence: CASSWTAEQFF. The CDR3 DNA reads as TGTGCCAGCAGCTGGACTGCTGAGCAGTTCTTC.

The chain combines TRBV29-1 with TRBJ2-5; 8 bases are a match to TRBD2. J lost 0 bases, V lost 2 bases, and 8 bases had no gene match. CDR1 SQVTM and CDR2 ANQGSEA come from the germline V gene. This CDR3 has 16 amino acids. The CDR3 here is CSVETSGNWYQETQYF. For the CDR3, the DNA is TGCAGCGTTGAAACTAGCGGAAATTGGTACCAAGAGACCCAGTACTTC. The variable domain in full, with the rest retrieved from reference TRBV29-1 and TRBJ2-5, is SAVISQKPSRDICQRGTSLTIQCQVDSQVTMMFWYRQQPGQSLTLIATANQGSEATYESGFVIDKFPISRPNLTFSTLTVSNMSPEDSSIYLCSVETSGNWYQETQYFGPGTRLLVL.

This chain uses TRBV15 with TRBJ2-5, with D perhaps assigned TRBD1 or TRBD2 (5 bases each). CDR3 length: 15 residues. V lost 5 bases and J 5 bases, leaving 18 bases between the germline ends. Germline assignment: CDR1 LNHNV and CDR2 YYDKDF (reference sequence). The CDR3 bases are TGTGCCACCAGCCAAGAAGGGGTCCGGGATGAGACCCAGTACTTC. As protein: CATSQEGVRDETQYF.

V is TRBV13 and J is TRBJ1-2; D is uncertain. CDR3 length: 14 amino acids. With 4 bases removed from V and 8 bases from J, the gap between germline ends came to 17 bases. Per the germline V gene, CDR1 is PRHDT and CDR2 is FYEKMQ (reference sequence). The CDR3 DNA follows: TGTGCCAGCAGCTCCCTCAGAGGAGGCCACGGCTACACCTTC. Amino acids: CASSSLRGGHGYTF. Variable domain in full (rest from reference TRBV13 and TRBJ1-2): AAGVIQSPRHLIKEKRETATLKCYPIPRHDTVYWYQQGPGQDPQFLISFYEKMQSDKGSIPDRFSAQQFSDYHSELNMSSLELGDSALYFCASSSLRGGHGYTFGSGTRLTVV.

CDR3 sequence reads: CASSPSYNEQFF. In DNA, the CDR3 is TGTGCCAGCAGCCCGTCCTACAATGAGCAGTTCTTC. V usage is TRBV7-9 and J usage is TRBJ2-1, with unresolved D. This CDR3 spans 12 amino acids. Germline assignment: CDR1 SEHNR and CDR2 FQNEAQ (reference sequence). Between the trimmed V and J ends, which lost 5 bases and 1 base, there was a span of 3 bases.

The chain's CDR3 is CASSSWTGNYGYTF. Here the CDR3 DNA reads TGTGCCAGCAGCTCTTGGACAGGCAACTATGGCTACACCTTC. This chain connects TRBV11-2 to TRBJ1-2; 7 bases map to TRBD1. Per the germline V gene, CDR1 is SGHAT and CDR2 is FQNNGV. The CDR3 runs to 14 residues. V lost 4 bases, J lost 2 bases, and 4 bases stayed unmatched.

The chain uses TRBV25-1 and TRBJ1-1; 10 positions match TRBD1. V dropped 3 bases and J dropped 8; count of bases not matched to a gene: 3. Looked up from germline, CDR1 is MGHDK and CDR2 is SYGVNS. The CDR3 consists of 13 residues. This CDR3 reads CASSDEGQGEAFF. The DNA for the CDR3 is TGTGCCAGCAGTGATGAGGGACAGGGGGAAGCTTTCTTT. Combining the CDR3 with reference TRBV25-1 and TRBJ1-1 gives the whole variable domain EADIYQTPRYLVIGTGKKITLECSQTMGHDKMYWYQQDPGMELHLIHYSYGVNSTEKGDLSSESTVSRIRTEHFPLTLESARPSHTSQYLCASSDEGQGEAFFGQGTRLTVV.

The chain employs TRBV29-1 and TRBJ2-1; D may match TRBD1 or TRBD2 (5 bases each). V lost 7 bases to trimming and J lost 5 bases, with 21 bases between them. The CDR3 sequence is 15 residues long. Germline CDR1 reads SQVTM; CDR2 reads ANQGSEA. The CDR3 coding sequence is TGCAGCGCGGACGGACCTGGGACCGGGAACAATGAGCAGTTCTTC. Its translation: CSADGPGTGNNEQFF.

This clone was seen a handful of times. The J gene is TRBJ2-7, the V gene TRBV29-1; maybe TRBD1 (6 bases). Germline values: CDR1 SQVTM, CDR2 ANQGSEA. The CDR3 extends over 14 amino acids. The V end lost 4 bases, the J end lost 6 bases, and 19 bases lay between the germline ends. The DNA of the CDR3 is TGCAGCGTTGTTCCCCGGGGCAGGGGCTTCGAGCAGTACTTC. Its translation: CSVVPRGRGFEQYF.